Below, 23 T cell receptor beta chains from the same sample are listed, as sequenced in a study of blood T cells in healthy people across ages. With a J-beta primer mix and a sample-barcoded 5' primer, a second PCR ran roughly 6 to 11 cycles. TCRdb recomputed calls from the 5' RACE reads with MiXCR, one row per CDR3 protein. The repertoire has hundreds of thousands of distinct CDR3 sequences, under 30% of them found once; the top ten carry around 10%. These data are also associated with another study on T cells of mothers and their children.

The sample consisted of blood. These receptors came from a boy between 10 and 17 years old in good health.

V is TRBV4-1 and J is TRBJ1-2; D not certain. The CDR3 covers 15 residues. Trimming took 5 bases from V and 0 from J, leaving 13 bases between them. Germline CDR1 reads MGHRA; CDR2 reads YSYEKL. CDR3 sequence (DNA): TGCGCCAGCAGCTACGACCGGGATCCTAACTATGGCTACACCTTC. Protein sequence: CASSYDRDPNYGYTF.

CDR3 protein: CAISGVEGSPLHF. The CDR3 nucleotides are TGTGCCATCAGTGGGGTCGAGGGGTCACCCCTCCACTTT. The genes are TRBV10-3 and TRBJ1-6; D is possibly TRBD1 (5 bases). Germline V gives CDR1 ENHRY, CDR2 SYGVKD. The CDR3 runs to 13 residues. Deletions cut 4 bases from V and 10 bases from J, with 11 bases between.

V gene TRBV6-5 combines with J gene TRBJ2-5, with 11 bases lining up with TRBD2. The DNA end lines up better with TRBJ2-1; the J call may be wrong. This CDR3 spans 18 amino acids. Per germline, CDR1 MNHEY and CDR2 SVGAGI. CDR3 coding DNA: TGTGCCAGCAGTTACTCGACGGCGGTAGCGGGGGGGTTCGACGAGCAGTTCTTC. This codes for CASSYSTAVAGGFDEQFF.

The rearrangement links TRBV5-5 to TRBJ2-7; 8 nucleotides align to TRBD2. The CDR3 runs to 15 residues. With 3 bases clipped from V and 6 bases from J, the junction kept 11 bases outside the gene matches. Germline V gene sequence: CDR1 SGHKS, CDR2 YYEKEE (reference sequence). The CDR3 sequence is CASSSGLALTSEQYF. The CDR3 nucleotides read TGTGCCAGCAGCTCCGGACTAGCCCTCACCTCCGAGCAGTACTTC.

This clonotype was counted only a few times. This chain links TRBV20-1 with TRBJ1-1, with D maybe TRBD1 (6 bases). Germline V gene data show CDR1 as DFQATT and CDR2 as SNEGSKA (reference sequence). The CDR3 contains 15 residues. With 0 bases removed from V and 4 bases from J, the gap between germline ends came to 15 bases. The CDR3: CSARDRRGAGTEAFF. The CDR3 DNA is TGCAGTGCTAGAGATCGTAGGGGGGCGGGCACTGAAGCTTTCTTT.

This clonotype was detected a few times. This chain connects TRBV15 to TRBJ2-3; tentative D call: TRBD2 (5 bases). The V end lost 3 bases, the J end lost 6 bases, and 10 bases lay between the germline ends. Germline V gene sequence: CDR1 LNHNV, CDR2 YYDKDF (reference sequence). The CDR3 extends over 13 amino acids. CDR3 residues: CATSRPGFDTQYF. DNA of the CDR3: TGTGCCACCAGCAGGCCGGGGTTCGATACGCAGTATTTT.

This chain connects TRBV28 to TRBJ1-1; D remains unclear. The CDR3 is 15 amino acids. Between the trimmed V and J ends, which lost 3 bases and 2 bases, there was a span of 13 bases. Germline V gene lookup returns CDR1 MDHEN and CDR2 SYDVKM. CDR3 sequence: CASSLEAGLNTEAFF. The CDR3 region has the DNA TGTGCCAGCAGTTTGGAGGCTGGCCTTAACACTGAAGCTTTCTTT.

This clonotype was counted only a few times. CDR3 amino acids: CASNPWAQQGRLYEQYF. DNA of the CDR3: TGTGCCAGCAACCCTTGGGCCCAACAGGGGAGGCTCTACGAGCAGTACTTC. This chain joins TRBV28 and TRBJ2-5, with a weak D call TRBD1 (7 bases). The J call may be incorrect, as the DNA end agrees better with TRBJ2-7. CDR1 is MDHEN and CDR2 is SYDVKM in the germline V gene. This CDR3 region has 17 residues.

The chain recombines TRBV2 with TRBJ2-1; 7 bases map to TRBD1. CDR3 length equals 13 residues. V shed 8 bases and J 8 bases; nucleotides not matched to a gene: 9. The germline V gene encodes CDR1 SNHLY and CDR2 FYNNEI. In DNA form, the CDR3 reads TGTGCCAGCGGCTCCCAGGGGGTCCATGAGCAGTTCTTC. Amino acids: CASGSQGVHEQFF.

This clonotype appeared a few times. V and J are TRBV4-1 and TRBJ1-2; 11 bases are a match to TRBD1. This CDR3 spans 17 amino acids. CDR1 and CDR2 from the germline V gene are MGHRA and YSYEKL. V gave up 1 base and J gave up 8 bases; unmatched junction bases: 12. CDR3 protein: CASSQGGKGQGAPGYTF. CDR3 coding DNA: TGCGCCAGCAGCCAAGGAGGAAAAGGACAGGGGGCGCCGGGCTACACCTTC.

This clonotype turned up a few times. The chain couples TRBV2 to TRBJ2-7; no reliable D call. Trimming cost V 5 bases and J 10 bases, with 12 bases left between them. This CDR3 contains 11 residues. Per germline, CDR1 SNHLY and CDR2 FYNNEI. The CDR3 sequence is CASSTGSRQYF. Here the CDR3 DNA reads TGTGCCAGCAGTACCGGAAGTAGACAGTACTTC.

The chain is built from TRBV6-6 and TRBJ2-1; a weak D match, TRBD1 (5 bases). The J call may be faulty, since TRBJ2-5 better matches the DNA end. This CDR3 is 13 amino acids long. Germline CDR1 is MNHNY and CDR2 is SVGAGI (reference sequence). Written as DNA, the CDR3 is TGTGCCAGCAGTAAACCACCAGGGGAGACCCAGTACTTC. The encoded protein is CASSKPPGETQYF.

A few counts support this clonotype. The genes are TRBV19 and TRBJ2-7; D unresolved. Trimming pared 6 bases from V and 2 bases from J, leaving 14 bases between. Germline V CDR1 and CDR2: LNHDA, SQIVND (reference sequence). This CDR3 contains 14 residues. The DNA of the CDR3 is TGTGCCAGTAGCATTTCGGGTGGAACCTACGAGCAGTACTTC. It translates to CASSISGGTYEQYF. The whole variable domain, remainder taken from reference TRBV19 and TRBJ2-7, is DGGITQSPKYLFRKEGQNVTLSCEQNLNHDAMYWYRQDPGQGLRLIYYSQIVNDFQKGDIAEGYSVSREKKESFPLTVTSAQKNPTAFYLCASSISGGTYEQYFGPGTRLTVT.

The genes are TRBV7-3 and TRBJ2-2; 8 nucleotides match TRBD2. This CDR3 comprises 17 residues. The germline CDR1 and CDR2 sequences are SGHTA and FQGTGA. Germline trimming cut 4 bases from V and 1 base from J; bases unmatched to any gene: 8. The CDR3 here is CASSSRGGAENTGELFF. CDR3 sequence (DNA): TGTGCCAGCAGCTCCCGGGGGGGGGCCGAGAACACCGGGGAGCTGTTTTTT.

This clonotype was counted a few times. J is TRBJ2-5 and V is TRBV27; 7 bases are a match to TRBD2. The end of the DNA is better explained by TRBJ2-1, so the J call may be wrong. This CDR3 has 15 residues. Germline-derived CDR1 and CDR2 are MNHEY and SMNVEV (reference sequence). The CDR3 bases are TGTGCCAGCAGTTCCCGCCGGGACTACTACAATGAGCAGTTCTTC. Translated, it gives CASSSRRDYYNEQFF.

The rearrangement joins TRBV15 to TRBJ1-2; D call uncertain. This CDR3 contains 13 residues. The germline gives CDR1 LNHNV, CDR2 YYDKDF (reference sequence). Trimming took 1 base from V and 8 from J, leaving 11 bases between them. The DNA for the CDR3 is TGTGCCACCAGCAGAGTATCAAGTTTAGGCTACACCTTC. Protein product: CATSRVSSLGYTF.

This clonotype has just a few counts. The chain uses TRBV3-1 and TRBJ1-1, with 8 positions matching TRBD1. J lost 4 bases, V lost 3 bases, and 4 bases had no gene match. The CDR3 spans 14 residues. The germline V gene encodes CDR1 LGHDT and CDR2 YNNKEL (reference sequence). CDR3 residues: CASSQETGATEAFF. In DNA, the CDR3 is TGTGCCAGCAGCCAGGAGACAGGGGCCACTGAAGCTTTCTTT.

This clonotype was observed at least ten times. The chain couples TRBV7-9 to TRBJ1-2, with 7 bases aligning to TRBD1. Looked up from germline, CDR1 is SEHNR and CDR2 is FQNEAQ (reference sequence). This CDR3 comprises 15 residues. V lost 1 base and J lost 0; bases outside the gene matches: 2. CDR3 sequence: CASSLETGTNYGYTF. CDR3 in DNA: TGTGCCAGCAGCTTAGAGACAGGGACTAACTATGGCTACACCTTC.

This sequence joins TRBV7-2 and TRBJ1-1; no firm D call. V was shortened by 3 bases and J by 0 bases, with 5 bases between the two germline ends. The CDR3 length is 13 residues. Germline loops: CDR1 SGHTA, CDR2 FQGNSA. The CDR3 coding sequence is TGTGCCAGCAGCTTCTTTCTGAACACTGAAGCTTTCTTT. Residues: CASSFFLNTEAFF. The full variable domain, rest sourced from reference TRBV7-2 and TRBJ1-1, is GAGVSQSPSNKVTEKGKDVELRCDPISGHTALYWYRQSLGQGLEFLIYFQGNSAPDKSGLPSDRFSAERTGGSVSTLTIQRTQQEDSAVYLCASSFFLNTEAFFGQGTRLTVV.

This clonotype was seen a handful of times. This sequence joins TRBV5-1 and TRBJ2-5; a weak D match, TRBD1 (6 bases). The germline V gene has CDR1 SGHRS and CDR2 YFSETQ. V lost 3 bases and J lost 1, with 10 bases in between. The CDR3 spans 14 residues. The CDR3: CASSWDIFQETQYF. The CDR3, as DNA: TGCGCCAGCAGCTGGGACATATTCCAAGAGACCCAGTACTTC.

This chain joins TRBV7-2 and TRBJ2-1; 10 bases agree with TRBD2. The DNA end favors TRBJ2-7, so the J call may be wrong. CDR1 and CDR2 from the germline V gene are SGHTA and FQGNSA. The CDR3 runs 16 residues. This CDR3 reads CASSPYTSGASYEQYF. The CDR3 nucleotides are TGTGCCAGCAGCCCCTATACTAGCGGGGCGTCCTACGAGCAGTACTTC.

This clonotype was seen a few times. V is TRBV2 and J is TRBJ1-2; D possibly corresponds to TRBD1 (5 bases). The CDR3 totals 15 residues. Germline V gene data show CDR1 as SNHLY and CDR2 as FYNNEI. V shed 3 bases and J shed 0 bases, with 11 bases lying between them. The CDR3 loop is CASSESGLPNYGYTF. CDR3 in DNA: TGTGCCAGCAGTGAGTCGGGACTACCTAACTATGGCTACACCTTC.

The genes are TRBV15 and TRBJ2-2; D is uncertain. Looked up from germline, CDR1 is LNHNV and CDR2 is YYDKDF (reference sequence). CDR3 size: 15 residues. V was clipped by 3 bases and J by 8 bases, with 16 bases between them. The CDR3 bases are TGTGCCACCAGCAGGCCGTGGGCCTCTCCGGGGGAGCTGTTTTTT. Protein: CATSRPWASPGELFF.